The 22 T cell receptor beta chains presented below share a single source sample, sequenced in a study of shared clonotypes between healthy human individuals. Some clones are missing from TCRdb's copy, which holds only in-frame ones; the method was immunoSEQ multiplex PCR. Of a few million clones in the sample, 90% to 95% are singletons; the top ten hold around 0.14%. The sample was naive CD4+ T cells sorted from blood. As to subset: CD45RA+ positively selected. The receptors come from a man aged 18 to 29 in good health.

Here the CDR3 reads CASSRGPGRFSYNEQFF. The CDR3 DNA reads as TGCGCCAGCAGCCGAGGCCCGGGGAGATTTTCCTACAATGAGCAGTTCTTC. The chain recombines TRBV5-1 with TRBJ2-1, with D possibly being TRBD2 (5 bases). Trimming removed 4 bases at V and 1 base at J, with 18 bases between. Germline loops: CDR1 SGHRS, CDR2 YFSETQ. The CDR3 totals 17 residues.

This chain joins TRBV5-1 and TRBJ2-5; 10 bases line up with TRBD2. V trimming: 5 bases; J trimming: 5 bases; junction bases outside the gene matches: 9. This CDR3 region has 15 residues. The germline CDR1 and CDR2 sequences are SGHRS and YFSETQ. The CDR3: CASRTSGGAEETQYF. The CDR3 bases are TGCGCCAGCAGAACAAGCGGGGGGGCTGAGGAGACCCAGTACTTC.

The V and J genes are TRBV27 and TRBJ2-5; D unresolved. The V end was cut by 3 bases, the J end by 3 bases, with 14 bases between. There are 15 residues in the CDR3. Germline loops: CDR1 MNHEY, CDR2 SMNVEV (reference sequence). The chain's CDR3 is CASSFHRGEEETQYF. CDR3 sequence (DNA): TGTGCCAGCAGTTTCCACCGAGGCGAGGAAGAGACCCAGTACTTC.

This chain uses TRBV15 with TRBJ2-1, with 8 bases fitting TRBD2. With V trimmed by 3 bases and J by 0 bases, 7 bases remained unmatched. Germline assignment: CDR1 LNHNV and CDR2 YYDKDF (reference sequence). The CDR3 contains 17 residues. The CDR3 nucleotides read TGTGCCACCAGCAGTAGCGGGAAAATCACCTCCTACAATGAGCAGTTCTTC. It translates to CATSSSGKITSYNEQFF.

V and J are TRBV9 and TRBJ2-1; TRBD2 aligns across 7 bases. Germline V gene sequence: CDR1 SGDLS, CDR2 YYNGEE. This CDR3 is built from 12 residues. The V gene end was trimmed by 7 bases and the J gene end by 7 bases; junction bases not matched to a gene: 5. The CDR3 is CASGLRENEQFF. CDR3 in DNA: TGTGCCAGCGGTCTGCGGGAGAATGAGCAGTTCTTC.

The chain is built from TRBV14 and TRBJ2-1, with TRBD2 matching 8 bases. This CDR3 is 16 amino acids long. Per germline, CDR1 SGHDN and CDR2 FVKESK. V lost 4 bases to trimming and J lost 5 bases; unmatched junction nucleotides: 10. The CDR3 DNA reads TGTGCCAGCAGCCCCAGGACACTAGCGGTTAACAATGAGCAGTTCTTC. This sequence encodes CASSPRTLAVNNEQFF.

The genes are TRBV9 and TRBJ2-3; no definite D call. V lost 3 bases to trimming and J lost 2 bases, with 7 bases between them. The germline V gene encodes CDR1 SGDLS and CDR2 YYNGEE. The CDR3 is made up of 13 amino acids. The CDR3 reads CASSESNTDTQYF. The CDR3 nucleotides are TGTGCCAGCAGCGAGTCGAACACAGATACGCAGTATTTT.

The chain has TRBV5-6 and TRBJ2-5, with unresolved D. Per germline, CDR1 SGHDT and CDR2 YYEEEE. The V end lost 2 bases, the J end lost 5 bases, and 13 bases lay between the germline ends. The CDR3 contains 14 residues. CDR3 DNA sequence: TGTGCCAGCAGCTTAGGGCAGCCCGGGGAGACCCAGTACTTC. Amino acid sequence: CASSLGQPGETQYF.

This chain uses TRBV7-2 with TRBJ2-1, with TRBD2 matching over 7 bases. CDR3 length equals 15 residues. V shed 5 bases and J 7 bases; nucleotides not matched to a gene: 11. Per the germline V gene, CDR1 is SGHTA and CDR2 is FQGNSA. CDR3 residues: CASSLGLFSFNEQFF. The CDR3 bases are TGTGCCAGCAGCCTGGGACTATTTTCTTTTAATGAGCAGTTCTTC.

The rearrangement uses TRBV28 and TRBJ2-5; 10 nucleotides line up with TRBD2. The V gene's germline CDR1 is MDHEN and CDR2 SYDVKM. V lost 0 bases and J lost 3; bases outside the gene matches: 4. The length of the CDR3 is 16 residues. The CDR3 region is CASSLWGLAQEETQYF. CDR3 coding DNA: TGTGCCAGCAGTTTATGGGGACTAGCGCAAGAAGAGACCCAGTACTTC.

Regarding this clone: Mismatch with germline at one junction end may stem from a read error. The chain carries TRBV25-1 and TRBJ2-3, with a weak D call TRBD1 (6 bases). CDR3 length: 13 amino acids. Germline V gene lookup returns CDR1 MGHDK and CDR2 SYGVNS. In DNA form, the CDR3 reads TGTGCCAGCAGTGAATCTGGGGGCGGAACCTTGGGATTT. Translating gives CASSESGGGTLGF.

The chain links TRBV6-1 to TRBJ2-7; 9 bases agree with TRBD1. V was clipped by 3 bases and J by 2 bases; unmatched bases: 5. The germline gives CDR1 MNHNS, CDR2 SASEGT. The CDR3 is 15 amino acids. CDR3 loop: CASSELGQGTYEQYF. CDR3 coding DNA: TGTGCCAGCAGTGAGCTAGGACAGGGGACCTACGAGCAGTACTTC.

The chain links TRBV12-2 to TRBJ2-1; the D call in the table, TRBD2, was not verified against the DNA. TRBV12-2 constitutes a pseudogene. This CDR3 has 18 amino acids. The CDR3 region is CASRDRGPGGETYNEQFF. CDR3 bases: TGTGCAAGTCGCGATCGGGGACCGGGCGGGGAAACCTACAATGAGCAGTTCTTC.

This clone occurred once. The chain uses TRBV7-6 and TRBJ2-7, with D possibly being TRBD1 (5 bases). The CDR3 loop spans 15 amino acids. CDR1 is SGHVS and CDR2 is FNYEAQ in the germline V gene. V lost 0 bases, J lost 0 bases, and 9 bases lay in between. CDR3 sequence reads: CASSLADNPSYEQYF. CDR3 in DNA: TGTGCCAGCAGCTTAGCGGACAACCCCTCCTACGAGCAGTACTTC.

V and J are TRBV2 and TRBJ2-7; 8 positions match TRBD2. Germline CDR1 reads SNHLY; CDR2 reads FYNNEI. The CDR3 loop spans 16 amino acids. The junction had 13 bases not matched to a gene; V was cut back by 6 bases and J by 3 bases. The CDR3 protein is CASSLLPGGVNYEQYF. DNA for the CDR3: TGTGCCAGCAGCCTCCTTCCCGGGGGGGTAAACTACGAGCAGTACTTC.

The chain's CDR3 is CATIERGSYTQYF. DNA of the CDR3: TGTGCCACAATCGAGCGGGGGTCCTATACGCAGTATTTT. The chain couples TRBV30 to TRBJ2-3, with 8 bases lining up with TRBD2. The ends lost 8 bases at V and 7 bases at J; junction bases unmatched: 11. Germline CDR1 reads GTSNPN; CDR2 reads SVGIG (reference sequence). The CDR3 has 13 amino acids.

J is TRBJ1-4 and V is TRBV4-1; weak D call: TRBD1 (6 bases). The CDR3 loop spans 16 amino acids. Germline CDR1 and CDR2: MGHRA and YSYEKL. The ends were cut back, 11 bases at V and 0 bases at J, with 19 bases in the middle. CDR3 in amino acids: CAGGGGGKATNEKLFF. The CDR3 DNA is TGCGCCGGCGGGGGAGGGGGGAAAGCAACTAATGAAAAACTGTTTTTT.

CDR3 in DNA: TGTGCCAGCAGCCATAGAGAAGCGGGAGGGTCAGATACGCAGTATTTT. This gives the protein CASSHREAGGSDTQYF. This chain links TRBV9 with TRBJ2-3; 10 bases align to TRBD2. This CDR3 region has 16 residues. V shed 4 bases and J 4 bases; nucleotides not matched to a gene: 9. CDR1 and CDR2 (germline): SGDLS, YYNGEE.

This chain links TRBV2 with TRBJ2-2; D might be TRBD1 (5 bases). V was trimmed by 7 bases and J by 5 bases, leaving 11 bases between them. Per germline, CDR1 SNHLY and CDR2 FYNNEI. The CDR3 runs 13 residues. CDR3 sequence: CASTRKGTGELFF. The CDR3 nucleotides are TGTGCCAGCACCCGAAAGGGGACCGGGGAGCTGTTTTTT.

On this clone itself: Relative to the germline gene, one junction end is altered; a read error may explain this. V is TRBV20-1 and J is TRBJ1-4; no clear D gene. CDR1 and CDR2 (germline): DFQATT, SNEGSKA (reference sequence). The length of the CDR3 is 11 residues. For the CDR3, the DNA is TGCAGTGCTAGAGATAGTTCCGGTCCGGTTTTT. As protein: CSARDSSGPVF.

The chain recombines TRBV2 with TRBJ2-3; TRBD2 matches 9 bases. The germline V gene encodes CDR1 SNHLY and CDR2 FYNNEI. The CDR3 loop spans 19 amino acids. V was pared by 7 bases and J by 0 bases, with 17 bases of the junction left unmatched. CDR3 bases: TGTGCCAGCAAAGTAGCGGGGGCGCCGTTCCTCAAAAGCACAGATACGCAGTATTTT. It specifies CASKVAGAPFLKSTDTQYF.

V gene TRBV7-9 combines with J gene TRBJ2-3, with D possibly being TRBD1 (5 bases). CDR3 size: 16 residues. V was trimmed by 0 bases and J by 2 bases, leaving 12 bases between them. Germline CDR1 SEHNR, CDR2 FQNEAQ (reference sequence). The CDR3 region has the DNA TGTGCCAGCAGCTTAGCAGGCGCAGGGTACACAGATACGCAGTATTTT. It is translated as CASSLAGAGYTDTQYF. Together with reference TRBV7-9 and TRBJ2-3, the CDR3 gives the full variable domain: DTGVSQNPRHKITKRGQNVTFRCDPISEHNRLYWYRQTLGQGPEFLTYFQNEAQLEKSRLLSDRFSAERPKGSFSTLEIQRTEQGDSAMYLCASSLAGAGYTDTQYFGPGTRLTVL.